This T cell receptor (beta chain) was retrieved from a study of blood T cells in healthy people across ages (dated by TCRdb to between 2014 and 2017). Study-wide context: In model experiments, template switching captured about one uniquely barcoded TCR beta cDNA molecule for every two T cells. To track age-related changes in TCR beta repertoire diversity, the study relied on deep sequencing normalized with unique cDNA molecular identifiers. Four age groups were formed from the donors: young (average roughly 15 years), middle-aged (approximately 40), aged (about 68) and long-lived (less than 85). Two additional independent replicas of 1 million unique cDNA reads from the same blood draw were analyzed for two donors (one aged 18 to 30 and one aged 80 or older).

Systemically healthy Caucasian individuals from Russia, 39 in total and aged roughly 6 to 90 years, were included as donors. Around 10 milliliters of peripheral blood were drawn from each donor into EDTA-treated Vacutainer tubes. Ficoll-Paque density-gradient centrifugation was used to isolate PBMCs, with at least 7 million per sample. Trizol reagent was used to extract total RNA from the PBMCs, yielding at least 5 micrograms per sample. Naive CD45RAhigh/CD27high T cell percentages were measured by flow cytometry on a PBMC aliquot from every donor. Study-wide conclusions, independent of this receptor: The long-lived group showed more naive CD4+ T cells, fewer expanded clones and increased TCR diversity than the aged group, suggesting age selection. Because profiling used bulk unsorted PBMCs, naive and antigen-experienced compartments could not be compared conclusively. Total diversity estimates from one million sequenced T cells were considered lower bounds and underestimates. Observed TCR beta diversity correlated strongly with the percentage of naive T cells measured by flow cytometry. Because the CMV infection status of the donors was unknown, age-related changes in expanded clonotypes may potentially have been confounded. As age increased, observed TCR beta diversity per million T cells dropped in a roughly linear way, and a significant reduction was already evident by age around 41.

The sample holds many counts of this clonotype. The specificity of this receptor is unknown. Base qualities are not provided; no much larger clone lies one nucleotide away. Library creation used 5' RACE. The instrument was an Illumina HiSeq 2500. A second about 6 to 11 cycle PCR used a sample-barcoded 5' primer and a J-beta primer mix. Each TCR beta cDNA molecule received a unique molecular identifier from a template-switch 5' adaptor carrying 12 random nucleotides. At least 2.5 million CDR3-containing paired-end reads were obtained from each sample. First-strand cDNA was synthesized from all RNA with the Mint cDNA synthesis kit, primed by a TRBC-specific oligonucleotide. After uracil-DNA glycosylase treatment, a first 18-cycle PCR used universal primers M1SS and BC2_uni_R on all cDNA. Processing in the source paper ran as follows. For normalization, 1 million high-quality reads were randomly selected from each sample, with every read carrying a distinct molecular identifier. Instead of being binned into consensus sequences, reads with shared molecular identifiers were discarded. MiTCR, with a Q25 quality threshold and the strictest error-elimination algorithm, was used for CDR3 identification, clonotype clustering and error correction. A nonparametric unseen species model with Euler transformation was used to estimate lower-bound total TCR beta diversity. TCRdb's own reprocessing of the public reads used fastp at Q25 and MiXCR and kept productive beta chains. Identical CDR3 proteins give one entry, which carries the most common genes and DNA. The V and J calls and clone size come from TCRdb's table, not from the authors' own analysis. This sample lists 750,000 to 1,000,000 distinct CDR3 sequences; almost 30% were detected once. The ten largest account for roughly a tenth of the sample.

Trimming takes 8 bases from V and 2 bases from J, and the germline ends sit 9 bases apart. Its CDR3 holds 11 amino acids, cysteine through phenylalanine. The kept DNA is CDR3 alone, 33 bases in frame from the first base. CDR1 is given as DFQATT and CDR2 as SNEGSKA, both from the germline V gene (reference sequence). Another study also made use of these data, one on T cells of mothers and their children. The other study reports the following: The donors were nine systemically healthy Caucasian individuals, made up of three mothers and their six children. cDNA synthesis used all of the extracted RNA, with 1.5 ug of RNA in each 15 ul reaction. In the second PCR, the M1S primer introduced both the sample barcodes and 2-4 random nucleotides. Over 10 million TCR beta CDR3 reads came from each mother, compared with about 3.2 million reads from each child. In both related and unrelated pairs, thymic selection shapes the output of TCR recombination in a similar way, with inherited differences having only a minor effect. Normalized repertoire overlap was always found to be slightly, but never significantly, higher in related mother-child pairs than in unrelated mother-child pairs. Persistent microchimeric T cell clones were not detected, at a sensitivity of 85 to 100 clones per million clonotypes. In the study, deep NGS was used to compare the TCR beta repertoires of mothers and children, and features distinguishing related mother-child pairs from unrelated individuals were sought. Mothers averaged about 37 +/- 4 years of age and children averaged roughly 12 +/- 4 years. After adapters were ligated using NEBNext reagents, the libraries underwent 100+100 nt paired-end sequencing on an Illumina HiSeq 2000. To prevent cross-contamination, the mother and child libraries were prepared one month apart and sequenced in separate runs. For each donor, somewhere between roughly 500,000 and 2,100,000 distinct TCR beta clonotypes were identified. Naive TCR beta clonotypes were estimated from low-frequency clonotypes matched to each donor's FACS-determined naive share, without sorting.

The chain links TRBV20-1 with TRBJ1-2; TRBD1 might be the D gene, on 5 matching bases. The sequencing input was blood. The sequence came from a woman aged 40 to 50 in good health. The CDR3 corresponds to CSSRVNYGYTF. The bases are TGCAGTTCCAGGGTAAACTATGGCTACACCTTC.